These T cell receptor beta chains were read from a single sample in a study of T cells in Graves' hyperthyroidism and ophthalmopathy. TCRdb redid the calling of the multiplex PCR reads with MiXCR, one entry per CDR3 protein. The repertoire has around 200,000 distinct CDR3 sequences, about 17% of them found once; the top ten carry about 41%. Sequenced input: blood. The receptors derive from a man aged 40-49 years with Graves' hyperthyroidism. Each CDR3 is given with its conserved first and last residue. Fields, in order: D gene, J gene, CDR3 length, V gene, clone size, CDR3 DNA, CDR3 protein. D genes are given only for firm matches. Rows may omit the clone size; those that give it use once, few, many or a size class.

D: -; J: TRBJ1-2; length: 12; V: TRBV10-2; size: few; DNA: TGCGCCAGCAGCCAGTCTAACTATGGCTACACCTTC; CDR3: CASSQSNYGYTF
D: TRBD2; J: TRBJ2-7; length: 18; V: TRBV7-2; size: once; DNA: TGTGCCAGCAGCTTCAGACAGGCTGGAGGACTAGCGGATTACGAGCAGTACTTC; CDR3: CASSFRQAGGLADYEQYF
D: TRBD1; J: TRBJ1-4; length: 13; V: TRBV7-3; size: many; DNA: TGTGCCAGCAGCCCCGGGACAGGGGAAAAACTGTTTTTT; CDR3: CASSPGTGEKLFF
D: -; J: TRBJ2-2; length: 13; V: TRBV13; size: many; DNA: TGTGCCAGCAGCTTCGGCGGAACCGGGGAGCTGTTTTTT; CDR3: CASSFGGTGELFF
D: -; J: TRBJ2-1; length: 14; V: TRBV5-4; size: -; DNA: TGTGCCAGCAGCTTGCGGGGCCAGGGCTACGAGCAGTTCTTC; CDR3: CASSLRGQGYEQFF
D: -; J: TRBJ2-3; length: 14; V: TRBV29-1; size: many; DNA: TGCAGCGTTGTGACGGGTACGATCACAGATACGCAGTATTTT; CDR3: CSVVTGTITDTQYF
D: -; J: TRBJ1-5; length: 14; V: TRBV4-3; size: -; DNA: TGCGCCAGCAGCCAAGTTCTTAGCAATCAGCCCCAGCATTTT; CDR3: CASSQVLSNQPQHF
D: -; J: TRBJ1-5; length: 15; V: TRBV6-5; size: few; DNA: TGTGCCAGCAGTTACTCGCCAGGGGTTCATCAGCCCCAGCATTTT; CDR3: CASSYSPGVHQPQHF
D: -; J: TRBJ1-4; length: 14; V: TRBV3-1; size: many; DNA: TGTGCCAGCACCCTCCGGGACTATAATGAAAAACTGTTTTTT; CDR3: CASTLRDYNEKLFF
D: TRBD1; J: TRBJ2-3; length: 18; V: TRBV28; size: -; DNA: TGTGCCAGCAGTTCATCTCCGGGACAGGGGGCGCTACCAGATACGCAGTATTTT; CDR3: CASSSSPGQGALPDTQYF
D: -; J: TRBJ1-1; length: 11; V: TRBV20-1; size: many; DNA: TGCAGTGCTCCCGCTAACACTGAAGCTTTCTTT; CDR3: CSAPANTEAFF
D: TRBD2; J: TRBJ2-1; length: 16; V: TRBV11-2; size: -; DNA: TGTGCCAGCAGCTTACAGGCGGGAGGGAATTACAATGAGCAGTTCTTC; CDR3: CASSLQAGGNYNEQFF
D: -; J: TRBJ2-7; length: 14; V: TRBV28; size: many; DNA: TGTGCCAGCAGCCCCCTGGACAGTTCCTACGAGCAGTACTTC; CDR3: CASSPLDSSYEQYF
D: TRBD1; J: TRBJ1-2; length: 14; V: TRBV3-1; size: many; DNA: TGTGCCAGCAGCCAAGGGACAGGGTACTATGGCTACACCTTC; CDR3: CASSQGTGYYGYTF
D: -; J: TRBJ1-2; length: 12; V: TRBV2; size: many; DNA: TGTGCCAGCAGTGGCCAGTCCTATGGCTACACCTTC; CDR3: CASSGQSYGYTF
D: TRBD1; J: TRBJ2-1; length: 15; V: TRBV2; size: many; DNA: TGTGCCAGCCTATTCGCGCAGGGACAGCAGAATGAGCAGTTCTTC; CDR3: CASLFAQGQQNEQFF
D: -; J: TRBJ1-1; length: 13; V: TRBV9; size: few; DNA: TGTGCCAGCAGCGTAGGGTACAGCACTGAAGCTTTCTTT; CDR3: CASSVGYSTEAFF
D: TRBD2; J: TRBJ2-1; length: 15; V: TRBV20-1; size: many; DNA: TGCAGTGCTAGAGACTCCGGGGGGGAGAACAATGAGCAGTTCTTC; CDR3: CSARDSGGENNEQFF
D: -; J: TRBJ2-7; length: 14; V: TRBV5-1; size: many; DNA: TGCGCCAGCAGCTTGACGGGGGCCATATACGAGCAGTACTTC; CDR3: CASSLTGAIYEQYF
D: -; J: TRBJ2-5; length: 16; V: TRBV7-3; size: many; DNA: TGTGCCAGCAGCTTAACGGGGAGCCTGGGATGGGAGACCCAGTACTTC; CDR3: CASSLTGSLGWETQYF
D: TRBD2; J: TRBJ2-1; length: 16; V: TRBV11-3; size: -; DNA: TGTGCCAGCAGCTTTGAGAGCGGGGGGGCCTACAATGAGCAGTTCTTC; CDR3: CASSFESGGAYNEQFF
D: -; J: TRBJ2-7; length: 15; V: TRBV9; size: few; DNA: TGTGCCAGCAGCGGGGGGGCTGGTGGGGGTCTCGAGCAGTACTTC; CDR3: CASSGGAGGGLEQYF
D: -; J: TRBJ1-2; length: 13; V: TRBV30; size: many; DNA: TGTGCCTGGAGCTCTTCACCGACCTATGGCTACACCTTC; CDR3: CAWSSSPTYGYTF
D: TRBD2; J: TRBJ2-3; length: 15; V: TRBV4-3; size: many; DNA: TGCGCCAGCAGCCGTGGCGGGGGGCGCACAGATACGCAGTATTTT; CDR3: CASSRGGGRTDTQYF